This T cell receptor (beta chain) was profiled in a study of blood T cell repertoires in COVID-19. Study as a whole: Both acute and convalescent COVID-19 samples were obtained from the United States, Italy and Spain. From T cells, B-cell-depleted T cells, or PBMCs came the material, which was cDNA or gDNA.

There are 15 residues in the CDR3. V dropped 3 bases and J dropped 0 bases, with 9 bases sitting between them. CDR1 and CDR2 from the germline V gene are LNHDA and SQIVND (reference sequence). Some clones are missing from TCRdb's copy, which holds only in-frame ones; the method was immunoSEQ multiplex PCR. The data show about 370,000 clones, about 87% seen once. The J gene is TRBJ1-5, the V gene TRBV19; perhaps TRBD1 as D (6 bases). The source material was peripheral blood. The origin of this receptor is a woman aged 25 to 39 with COVID-19, enrolled during active disease. CDR3: CASSMFRGSNQPQHF. The CDR3 nucleotides read TGTGCCAGTAGTATGTTCAGGGGTAGCAATCAGCCCCAGCATTTT. Supplemented by reference TRBV19 and TRBJ1-5, the full variable domain reads DGGITQSPKYLFRKEGQNVTLSCEQNLNHDAMYWYRQDPGQGLRLIYYSQIVNDFQKGDIAEGYSVSREKKESFPLTVTSAQKNPTAFYLCASSMFRGSNQPQHFGDGTRLSIL.